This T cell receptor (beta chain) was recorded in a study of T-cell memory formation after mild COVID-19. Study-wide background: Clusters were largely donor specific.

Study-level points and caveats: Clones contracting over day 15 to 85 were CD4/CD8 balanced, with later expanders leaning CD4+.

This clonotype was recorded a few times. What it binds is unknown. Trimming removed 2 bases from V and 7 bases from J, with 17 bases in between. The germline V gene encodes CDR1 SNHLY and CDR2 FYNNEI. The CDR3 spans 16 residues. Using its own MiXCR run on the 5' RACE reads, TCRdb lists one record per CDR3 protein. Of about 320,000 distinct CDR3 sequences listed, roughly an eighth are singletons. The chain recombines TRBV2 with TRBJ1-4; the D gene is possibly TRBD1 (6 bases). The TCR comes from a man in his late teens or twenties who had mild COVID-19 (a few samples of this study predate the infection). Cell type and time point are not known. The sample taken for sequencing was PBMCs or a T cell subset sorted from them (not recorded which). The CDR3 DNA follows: TGTGCCAGCAGTGAACAAGGTGGCAGGGGAAGTGAAAAACTGTTTTTT. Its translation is CASSEQGGRGSEKLFF.